The source of this T cell receptor (beta chain) is a study of shared T cell receptors in the human thymus. Measured with immunoSEQ multiplex PCR; TCRdb has only the in-frame clones, and not every one. The repertoire holds hundreds of thousands of clones, with roughly 86% as singletons. The CDR3 consists of 12 residues. From germline, CDR1 is MNHEY and CDR2 SMNVEV (reference sequence). V trimming: 7 bases; J trimming: 3 bases; junction bases outside the gene matches: 2. The data also belong to a second study, concerning human thymus T cells. That paper notes: Corrective cardiac surgery supplied the resected thymus tissue.

What was sequenced was thymocytes. The J gene is TRBJ1-1, the V gene TRBV27, with TRBD1 matching over 7 bases. The receptor was derived from a boy under two years old with a congenital heart defect. CDR3 sequence: CASNGQDTEAFF. The CDR3 nucleotides read TGTGCCAGCAACGGACAGGACACTGAAGCTTTCTTT.